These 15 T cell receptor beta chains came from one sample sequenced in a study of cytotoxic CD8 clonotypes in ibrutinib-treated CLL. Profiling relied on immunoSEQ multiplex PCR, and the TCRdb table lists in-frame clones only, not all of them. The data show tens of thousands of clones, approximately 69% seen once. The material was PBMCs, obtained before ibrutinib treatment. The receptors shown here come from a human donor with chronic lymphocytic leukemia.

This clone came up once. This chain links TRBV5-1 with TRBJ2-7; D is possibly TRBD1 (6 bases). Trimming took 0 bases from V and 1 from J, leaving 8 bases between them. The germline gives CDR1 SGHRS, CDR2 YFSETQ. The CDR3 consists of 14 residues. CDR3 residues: CASSLVGQSYEQYF. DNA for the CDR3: TGCGCCAGCAGCTTGGTAGGACAGTCCTACGAGCAGTACTTC.

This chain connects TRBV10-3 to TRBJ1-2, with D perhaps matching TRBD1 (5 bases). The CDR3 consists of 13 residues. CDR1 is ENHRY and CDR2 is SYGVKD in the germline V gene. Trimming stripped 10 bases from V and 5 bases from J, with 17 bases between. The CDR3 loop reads CATRGEGRYGYTF. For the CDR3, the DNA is TGTGCCACCCGGGGGGAGGGCCGATATGGCTACACCTTC.

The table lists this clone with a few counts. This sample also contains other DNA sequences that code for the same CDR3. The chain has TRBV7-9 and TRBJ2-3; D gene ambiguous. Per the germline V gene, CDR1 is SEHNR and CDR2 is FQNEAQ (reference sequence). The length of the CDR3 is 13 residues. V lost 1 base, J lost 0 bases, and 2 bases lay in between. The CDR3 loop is CASSLESTDTQYF. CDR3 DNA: TGTGCCAGCAGCTTAGAAAGCACAGATACGCAGTATTTT.

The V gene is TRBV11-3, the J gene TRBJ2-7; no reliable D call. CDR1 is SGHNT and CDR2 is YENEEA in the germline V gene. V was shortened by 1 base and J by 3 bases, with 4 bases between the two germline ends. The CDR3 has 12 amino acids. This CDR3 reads CASSLADYEQYF. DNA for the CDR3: TGTGCCAGCAGCTTAGCGGACTACGAGCAGTACTTC.

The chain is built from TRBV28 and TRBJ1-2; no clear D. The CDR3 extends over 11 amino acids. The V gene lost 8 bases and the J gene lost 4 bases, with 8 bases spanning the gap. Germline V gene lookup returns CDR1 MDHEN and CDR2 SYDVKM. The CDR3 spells CASRWGYGYTF. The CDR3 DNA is TGTGCCAGCCGATGGGGCTATGGCTACACCTTC.

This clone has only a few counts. This chain's CDR3 is CASSLPPSPVPYEQYF. CDR3 nucleotides: TGTGCCAGCAGTCTGCCACCGTCCCCGGTCCCCTACGAGCAGTACTTC. The chain uses TRBV28 and TRBJ2-7; D is undetermined. Germline V gene lookup returns CDR1 MDHEN and CDR2 SYDVKM. The V end was cut by 5 bases, the J end by 2 bases, with 19 bases between. The CDR3 spans 16 residues.

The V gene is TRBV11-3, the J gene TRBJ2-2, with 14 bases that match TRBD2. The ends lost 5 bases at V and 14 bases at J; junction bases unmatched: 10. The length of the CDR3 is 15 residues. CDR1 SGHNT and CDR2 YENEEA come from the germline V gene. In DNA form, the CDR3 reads TGTGCCAGCAGCACCCTGGGACTAGCGGGAGCCTCCCTGTTTTTT. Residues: CASSTLGLAGASLFF. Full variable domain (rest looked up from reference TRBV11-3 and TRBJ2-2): EAGVVQSPRYKIIEKKQPVAFWCNPISGHNTLYWYLQNLGQGPELLIRYENEEAVDDSQLPKDRFSAERLKGVDSTLKIQPAELGDSAVYLCASSTLGLAGASLFFGEGSRLTVL.

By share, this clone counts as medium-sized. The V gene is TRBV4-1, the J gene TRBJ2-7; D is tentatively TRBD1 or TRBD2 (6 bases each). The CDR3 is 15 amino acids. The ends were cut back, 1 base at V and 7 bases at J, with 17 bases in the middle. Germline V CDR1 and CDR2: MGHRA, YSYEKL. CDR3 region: CASSQGGGRGWEQYF. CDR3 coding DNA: TGCGCCAGCAGCCAAGGAGGGGGGCGCGGGTGGGAGCAGTACTTC.

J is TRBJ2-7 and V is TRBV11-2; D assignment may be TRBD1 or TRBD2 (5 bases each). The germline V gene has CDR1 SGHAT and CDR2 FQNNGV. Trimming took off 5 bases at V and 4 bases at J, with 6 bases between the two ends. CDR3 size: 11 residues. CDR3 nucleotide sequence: TGTGCCAGCAGCGGGGGATACGAGCAGTACTTC. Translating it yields CASSGGYEQYF.

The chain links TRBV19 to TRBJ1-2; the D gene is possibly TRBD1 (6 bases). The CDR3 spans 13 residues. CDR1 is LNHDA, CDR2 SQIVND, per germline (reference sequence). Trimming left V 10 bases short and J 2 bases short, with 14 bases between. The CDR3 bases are TGTGCCACCGAGGGGGGACGGAACTATGGCTACACCTTC. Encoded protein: CATEGGRNYGYTF.

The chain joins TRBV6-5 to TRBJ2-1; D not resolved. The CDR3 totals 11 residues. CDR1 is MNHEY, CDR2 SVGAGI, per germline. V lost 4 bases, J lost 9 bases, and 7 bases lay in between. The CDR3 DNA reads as TGTGCCAGCAGTTCTTTCGGTGAGCAGTTCTTC. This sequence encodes CASSSFGEQFF.

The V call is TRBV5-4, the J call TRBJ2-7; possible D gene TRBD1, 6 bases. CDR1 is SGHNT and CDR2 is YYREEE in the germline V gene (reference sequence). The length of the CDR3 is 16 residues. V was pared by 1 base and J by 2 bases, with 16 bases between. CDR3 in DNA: TGTGCCAGCAGCTTGCTTGGGGGCCCTAATCCCTACGAGCAGTACTTC. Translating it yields CASSLLGGPNPYEQYF.

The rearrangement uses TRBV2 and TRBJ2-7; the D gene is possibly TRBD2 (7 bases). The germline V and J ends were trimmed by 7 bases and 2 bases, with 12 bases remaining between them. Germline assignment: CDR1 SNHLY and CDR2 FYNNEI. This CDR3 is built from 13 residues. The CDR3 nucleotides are TGTGCCAGCAACCCGGGGGGCACCTACGAGCAGTACTTC. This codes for CASNPGGTYEQYF.

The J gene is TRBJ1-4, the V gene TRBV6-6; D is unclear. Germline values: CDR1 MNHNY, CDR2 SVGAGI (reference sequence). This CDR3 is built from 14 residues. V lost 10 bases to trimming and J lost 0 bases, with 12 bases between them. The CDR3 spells CATGGVATNEKLFF. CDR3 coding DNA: TGTGCCACCGGCGGGGTAGCAACTAATGAAAAACTGTTTTTT.

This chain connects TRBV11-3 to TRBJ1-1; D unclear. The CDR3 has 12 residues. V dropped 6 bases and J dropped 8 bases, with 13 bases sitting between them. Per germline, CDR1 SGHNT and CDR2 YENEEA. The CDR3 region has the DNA TGTGCCAGCAGGCCCGACCTGGGGGAAGCTTTCTTT. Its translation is CASRPDLGEAFF. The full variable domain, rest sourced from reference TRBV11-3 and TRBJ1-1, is EAGVVQSPRYKIIEKKQPVAFWCNPISGHNTLYWYLQNLGQGPELLIRYENEEAVDDSQLPKDRFSAERLKGVDSTLKIQPAELGDSAVYLCASRPDLGEAFFGQGTRLTVV.